These 18 T cell receptor beta chains originate from one sample sequenced in a study of cytomegalovirus exposure and HLA in healthy donors (TCRdb year 2017). Libraries came from the immunoSEQ multiplex PCR assay. TCRdb took over this immuneACCESS table, retaining in-frame rearrangements with V and J assigned. Such tables are incomplete; in checked studies, under half of the missing clones stem from an unresolved V gene, and the remainder is unexplained. Recorded for this sample are 250,000 to 400,000 clones; approximately 90% of them occurred a single time. Roughly 1.2% of the sample lies in the top ten. The sample consisted of PBMCs. The receptor set was obtained from a woman aged 25 to 39 in good health and CMV-seropositive.

V is TRBV5-6 and J is TRBJ2-1, with 9 bases fitting TRBD2. Trimming cost V 4 bases and J 8 bases; bases outside gene matches: 10. This CDR3 has 15 residues. In germline, CDR1 is SGHDT, CDR2 YYEEEE. CDR3 nucleotide sequence: TGTGCCAGCAGCATCCCGGGACTAGCATCGGATGAGCAGTTCTTC. Its translation is CASSIPGLASDEQFF.

V gene TRBV13 combines with J gene TRBJ2-1; 7 bases align to TRBD1. The CDR3 totals 15 residues. J lost 8 bases, V lost 2 bases, and 9 bases had no gene match. Germline assignment: CDR1 PRHDT and CDR2 FYEKMQ (reference sequence). Written as DNA, the CDR3 is TGTGCCAGCAGCTTACAGGGGGTGAGTATGGATGAGCAGTTCTTC. Amino acids: CASSLQGVSMDEQFF.

J is TRBJ1-5 and V is TRBV18, with D uncertain. Looked up from germline, CDR1 is KGHSH and CDR2 is LQKENI. Trimming pared 5 bases from V and 5 bases from J, leaving 10 bases between. This CDR3 spans 13 amino acids. The CDR3, as DNA: TGTGCCAGCTCAGGAGGGCTCGATCAGCCCCAGCATTTT. It specifies CASSGGLDQPQHF.

The J gene is TRBJ2-3, the V gene TRBV18; D is perhaps TRBD1 (5 bases). This CDR3 region has 13 residues. Trimming removed 1 base from V and 6 bases from J, with 8 bases in between. Germline V lookup: CDR1 KGHSH, CDR2 LQKENI. The CDR3 bases are TGTGCCAGCTCACCACAGTCAGGGGATACGCAGTATTTT. Translated: CASSPQSGDTQYF.

The table lists this clone with a few counts. DNA for the CDR3: TGTGCCTGGATGGGACAGACCTACGAGCAGTACTTC. It is translated as CAWMGQTYEQYF. V is TRBV30 and J is TRBJ2-7; 7 nucleotides align to TRBD1. Germline V lookup: CDR1 GTSNPN, CDR2 SVGIG (reference sequence). After removal of 4 bases from V and 2 bases from J, the junction contained 2 bases not matched to a gene. The CDR3 has 12 amino acids.

The V gene is TRBV28, the J gene TRBJ2-7; TRBD1 matches 7 bases. CDR1 is MDHEN, CDR2 SYDVKM, per germline. The CDR3 totals 15 residues. Trimming cost V 6 bases and J 0 bases; bases outside gene matches: 8. The CDR3 DNA is TGTGCCAGCAGACCTGGACAGGAAAGCTCCTACGAGCAGTACTTC. Its protein product is CASRPGQESSYEQYF.

This clone was seen once. The chain joins TRBV29-1 to TRBJ2-1; 12 bases are a match to TRBD2. The CDR3 contains 12 residues. Germline-derived CDR1 and CDR2 are SQVTM and ANQGSEA. V gave up 7 bases and J gave up 9 bases; unmatched junction bases: 4. This CDR3 is CSGLAGVGEQFF. CDR3 nucleotide sequence: TGCAGCGGACTAGCGGGAGTGGGTGAGCAGTTCTTC.

V usage is TRBV27 and J usage is TRBJ2-1; TRBD2 is a possible D gene (6 bases). CDR1 and CDR2 from the germline V gene are MNHEY and SMNVEV (reference sequence). Deletions cut 7 bases from V and 4 bases from J, with 14 bases between. This CDR3 has 14 residues. The CDR3 coding sequence is TGTGCCAGCACCCGACTAGACCTTTACAATGAGCAGTTCTTC. Amino acids: CASTRLDLYNEQFF.

This chain uses TRBV4-3 with TRBJ2-3, with 11 bases fitting TRBD2. Germline V gene data show CDR1 as LGHNA and CDR2 as YSLEER. With V trimmed by 1 base and J by 5 bases, 5 bases remained unmatched. The CDR3 loop spans 16 amino acids. The CDR3 DNA is TGCGCCAGCAGCCAAGCCCAAGGACTAGCGGGAGATACGCAGTATTTT. The encoded protein is CASSQAQGLAGDTQYF.

V usage is TRBV5-1 and J usage is TRBJ2-7, with TRBD2 identical over 14 bases. The V and J ends lost 3 bases and 3 bases, in that order; junction bases with no gene match: 8. This CDR3 comprises 17 residues. Germline V gives CDR1 SGHRS, CDR2 YFSETQ. CDR3 loop: CASSSGLAGALDYEQYF. The CDR3 DNA follows: TGCGCCAGCAGCTCGGGACTAGCGGGAGCCCTGGACTACGAGCAGTACTTC.

This clone was detected a few times. V gene TRBV4-3 combines with J gene TRBJ2-5; either TRBD1 or TRBD2 may supply D (5 bases each). The germline gives CDR1 LGHNA, CDR2 YSLEER. Trimming took 0 bases from V and 5 from J, leaving 10 bases between them. CDR3 size: 14 residues. The CDR3 DNA follows: TGCGCCAGCAGCCAAGAGGCAGGGACGGAGACCCAGTACTTC. Protein sequence: CASSQEAGTETQYF.

This chain links TRBV30 with TRBJ1-2, with a possible D match to TRBD1 (6 bases). This CDR3 has 12 amino acids. CDR1 is GTSNPN and CDR2 is SVGIG in the germline V gene (reference sequence). The ends were cut back, 4 bases at V and 4 bases at J, with 10 bases in the middle. The CDR3 nucleotides read TGTGCCTGGAACTGGGGGCCCTATGGCTACACCTTC. This codes for CAWNWGPYGYTF.

This chain connects TRBV28 to TRBJ2-5, with D unresolved. Trimming stripped 2 bases from V and 5 bases from J, with 6 bases between. CDR1 is MDHEN and CDR2 is SYDVKM in the germline V gene. This CDR3 spans 12 amino acids. In DNA, the CDR3 is TGTGCCAGCAGTTTAAAAGGGGAGACCCAGTACTTC. Its translation is CASSLKGETQYF.

The chain couples TRBV15 to TRBJ1-3; 11 nucleotides line up with TRBD1. Losses at the gene ends were 3 bases for V and 6 bases for J; bases not matched to a gene: 4. This CDR3 has 15 residues. From germline, CDR1 is LNHNV and CDR2 YYDKDF (reference sequence). CDR3 in amino acids: CATSRDRGLVNTIYF. In nucleotides, the CDR3 is TGTGCCACCAGCAGGGACAGGGGGCTCGTAAACACCATATATTTT. Full variable domain (outside the CDR3, taken from reference TRBV15 and TRBJ1-3): DAMVIQNPRYQVTQFGKPVTLSCSQTLNHNVMYWYQQKSSQAPKLLFHYYDKDFNNEADTPDNFQSRRPNTSFCFLDIRSPGLGDTAMYLCATSRDRGLVNTIYFGEGSWLTVV.

The V gene is TRBV2, the J gene TRBJ2-2; D may correspond to TRBD1 or TRBD2 (5 bases each). CDR1 and CDR2 (germline): SNHLY, FYNNEI. Trimming left V 2 bases short and J 7 bases short, with 8 bases between. The CDR3 has 13 residues. As DNA, the CDR3 is TGTGCCAGCAGTGAAACGAGGGGCGGGGAGCTGTTTTTT. This sequence encodes CASSETRGGELFF.

The J gene is TRBJ2-3, the V gene TRBV2, with D hard to call. The CDR3 is made up of 11 amino acids. Trimming shortened V by 9 bases and J by 5 bases, and 9 bases separated the two germline ends. The germline V gene has CDR1 SNHLY and CDR2 FYNNEI. The CDR3 nucleotides read TGTGCCAGGACCTTAGTAGATACGCAGTATTTT. Translating gives CARTLVDTQYF.

The chain couples TRBV7-3 to TRBJ2-7; D ambiguous. Germline assignment: CDR1 SGHTA and CDR2 FQGTGA. V was pared by 5 bases and J by 2 bases, with 10 bases between. The CDR3 has 13 residues. The chain's CDR3 is CASSPRPTYEQYF. In DNA, the CDR3 is TGTGCCAGCAGCCCGCGGCCGACCTACGAGCAGTACTTC.

The rearrangement links TRBV7-9 to TRBJ1-4; D not certain. CDR1 is SEHNR, CDR2 FQNEAQ, per germline (reference sequence). The CDR3 is made up of 13 amino acids. V was trimmed by 5 bases and J by 5 bases, leaving 9 bases between them. For the CDR3, the DNA is TGTGCCAGCAGCCCAGTGGGAAATGAAAAACTGTTTTTT. It encodes CASSPVGNEKLFF.